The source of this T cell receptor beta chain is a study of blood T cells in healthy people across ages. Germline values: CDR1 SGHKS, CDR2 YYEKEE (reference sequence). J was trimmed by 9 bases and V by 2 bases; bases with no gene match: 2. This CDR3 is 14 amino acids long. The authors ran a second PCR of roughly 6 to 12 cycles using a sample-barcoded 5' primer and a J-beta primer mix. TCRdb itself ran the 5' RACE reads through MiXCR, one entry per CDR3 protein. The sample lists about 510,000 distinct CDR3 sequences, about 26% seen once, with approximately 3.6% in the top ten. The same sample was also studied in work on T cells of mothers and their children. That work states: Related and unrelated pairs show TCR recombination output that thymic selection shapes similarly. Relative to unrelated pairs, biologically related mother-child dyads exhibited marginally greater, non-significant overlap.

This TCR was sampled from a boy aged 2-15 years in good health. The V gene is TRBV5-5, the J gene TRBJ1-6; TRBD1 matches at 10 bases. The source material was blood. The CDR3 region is CASSFGTGASPLHF. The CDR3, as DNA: TGTGCCAGCAGCTTCGGGACAGGGGCTTCACCCCTCCACTTT.